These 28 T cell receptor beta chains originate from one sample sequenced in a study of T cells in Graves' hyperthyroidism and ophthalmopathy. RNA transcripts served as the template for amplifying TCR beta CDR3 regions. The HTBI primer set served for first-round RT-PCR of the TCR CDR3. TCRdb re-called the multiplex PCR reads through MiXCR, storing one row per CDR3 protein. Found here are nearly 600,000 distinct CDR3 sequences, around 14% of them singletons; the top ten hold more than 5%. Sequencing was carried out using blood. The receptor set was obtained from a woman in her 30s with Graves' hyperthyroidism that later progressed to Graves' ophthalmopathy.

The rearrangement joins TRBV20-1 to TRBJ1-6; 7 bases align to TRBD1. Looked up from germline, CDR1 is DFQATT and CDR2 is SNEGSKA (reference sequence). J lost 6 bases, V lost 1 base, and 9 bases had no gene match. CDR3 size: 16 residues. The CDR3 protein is CSARVSGGISNSPLHF. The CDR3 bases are TGCAGTGCTAGAGTGTCAGGGGGGATCAGTAATTCACCCCTCCACTTT.

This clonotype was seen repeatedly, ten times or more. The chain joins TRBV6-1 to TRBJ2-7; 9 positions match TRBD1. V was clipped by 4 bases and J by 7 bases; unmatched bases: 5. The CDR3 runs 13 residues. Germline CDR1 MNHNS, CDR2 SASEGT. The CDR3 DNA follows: TGTGCCAGCAGTGCGGACAGGGGCGGAGAGCAGTACTTC. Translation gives CASSADRGGEQYF.

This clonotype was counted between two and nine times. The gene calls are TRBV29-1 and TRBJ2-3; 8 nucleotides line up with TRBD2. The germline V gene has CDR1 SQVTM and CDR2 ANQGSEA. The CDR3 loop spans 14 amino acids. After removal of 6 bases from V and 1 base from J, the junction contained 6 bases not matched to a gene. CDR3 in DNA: TGCAGCGTCGGGGGGGGGCTTGGCACAGATACGCAGTATTTT. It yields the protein CSVGGGLGTDTQYF.

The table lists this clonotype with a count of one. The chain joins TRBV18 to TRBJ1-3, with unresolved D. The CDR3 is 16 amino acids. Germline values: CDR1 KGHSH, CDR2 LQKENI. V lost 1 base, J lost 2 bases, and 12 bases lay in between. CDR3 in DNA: TGTGCCAGCTCACCACTCACCCCTGGGGCTGGAAACACCATATATTTT. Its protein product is CASSPLTPGAGNTIYF.

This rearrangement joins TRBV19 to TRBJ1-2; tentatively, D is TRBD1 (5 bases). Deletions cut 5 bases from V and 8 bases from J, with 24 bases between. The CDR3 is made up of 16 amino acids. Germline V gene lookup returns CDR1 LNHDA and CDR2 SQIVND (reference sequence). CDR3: CASSAAERQGRGGYTF. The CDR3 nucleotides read TGTGCCAGTAGTGCGGCCGAGAGGCAGGGCCGAGGAGGCTACACCTTC.

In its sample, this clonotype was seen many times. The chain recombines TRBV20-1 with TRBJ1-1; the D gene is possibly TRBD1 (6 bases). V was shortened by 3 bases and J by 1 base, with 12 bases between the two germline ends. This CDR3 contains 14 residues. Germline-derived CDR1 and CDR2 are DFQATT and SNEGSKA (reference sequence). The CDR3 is CSASRGGGNTEAFF. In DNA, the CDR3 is TGCAGTGCTAGCCGAGGGGGTGGGAACACTGAAGCTTTCTTT.

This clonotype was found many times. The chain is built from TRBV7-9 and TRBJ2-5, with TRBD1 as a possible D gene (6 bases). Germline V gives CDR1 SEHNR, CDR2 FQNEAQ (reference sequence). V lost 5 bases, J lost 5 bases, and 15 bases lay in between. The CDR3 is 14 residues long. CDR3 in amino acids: CASSIYRDGETQYF. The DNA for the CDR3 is TGTGCCAGCAGCATATACAGGGACGGGGAGACCCAGTACTTC.

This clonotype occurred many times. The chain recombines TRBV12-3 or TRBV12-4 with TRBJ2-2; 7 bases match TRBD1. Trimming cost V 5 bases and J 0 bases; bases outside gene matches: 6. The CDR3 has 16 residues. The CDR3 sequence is CASSGTQGPNTGELFF. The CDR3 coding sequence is TGTGCCAGCAGTGGGACACAGGGGCCGAACACCGGGGAGCTGTTTTTT.

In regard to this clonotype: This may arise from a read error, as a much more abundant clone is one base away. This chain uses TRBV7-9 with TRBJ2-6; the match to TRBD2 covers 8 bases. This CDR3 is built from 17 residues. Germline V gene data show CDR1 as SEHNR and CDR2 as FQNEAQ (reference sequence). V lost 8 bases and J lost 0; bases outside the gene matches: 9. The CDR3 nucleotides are TGTGCCAGCGGCCCCGGGGGGGATGGCTCTGGGGCCAACGTCCTGACTTTC. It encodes CASGPGGDGSGANVLTF.

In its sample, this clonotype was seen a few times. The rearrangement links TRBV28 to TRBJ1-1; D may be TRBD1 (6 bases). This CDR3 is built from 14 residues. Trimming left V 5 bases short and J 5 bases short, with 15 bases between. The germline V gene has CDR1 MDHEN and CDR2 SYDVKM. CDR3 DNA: TGTGCCAGCAGTCCCCTCGAGGGGGTTACTGAAGCTTTCTTT. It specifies CASSPLEGVTEAFF.

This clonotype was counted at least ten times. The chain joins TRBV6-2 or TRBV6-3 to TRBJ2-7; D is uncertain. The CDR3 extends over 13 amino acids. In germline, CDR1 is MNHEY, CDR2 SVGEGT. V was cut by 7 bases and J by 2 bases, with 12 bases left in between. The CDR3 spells CASTSTGPYEQYF. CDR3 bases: TGTGCCAGCACTTCCACTGGCCCCTACGAGCAGTACTTC.

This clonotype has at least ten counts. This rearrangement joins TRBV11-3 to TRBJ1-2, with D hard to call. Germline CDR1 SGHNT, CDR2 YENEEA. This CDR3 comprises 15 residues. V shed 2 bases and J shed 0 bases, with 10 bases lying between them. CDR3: CASSLLNGPNYGYTF. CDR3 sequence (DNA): TGTGCCAGCAGCTTATTAAACGGACCTAACTATGGCTACACCTTC.

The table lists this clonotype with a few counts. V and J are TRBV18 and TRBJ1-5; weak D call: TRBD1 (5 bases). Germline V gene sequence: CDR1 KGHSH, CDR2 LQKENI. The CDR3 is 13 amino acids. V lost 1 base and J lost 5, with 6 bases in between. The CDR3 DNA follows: TGTGCCAGCTCACCACTACAGGATCAGCCCCAGCATTTT. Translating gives CASSPLQDQPQHF.

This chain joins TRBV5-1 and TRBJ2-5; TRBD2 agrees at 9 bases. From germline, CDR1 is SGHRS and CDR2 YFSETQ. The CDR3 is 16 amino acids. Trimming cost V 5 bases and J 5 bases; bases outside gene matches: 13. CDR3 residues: CASRVGSGSGGETQYF. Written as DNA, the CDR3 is TGCGCCAGCAGGGTTGGTAGCGGGAGCGGAGGGGAGACCCAGTACTTC.

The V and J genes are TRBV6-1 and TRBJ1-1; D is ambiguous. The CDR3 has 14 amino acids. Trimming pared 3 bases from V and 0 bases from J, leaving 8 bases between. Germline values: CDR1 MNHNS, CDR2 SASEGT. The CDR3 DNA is TGTGCCAGCAGTGACGTGATAATGAACACTGAAGCTTTCTTT. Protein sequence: CASSDVIMNTEAFF.

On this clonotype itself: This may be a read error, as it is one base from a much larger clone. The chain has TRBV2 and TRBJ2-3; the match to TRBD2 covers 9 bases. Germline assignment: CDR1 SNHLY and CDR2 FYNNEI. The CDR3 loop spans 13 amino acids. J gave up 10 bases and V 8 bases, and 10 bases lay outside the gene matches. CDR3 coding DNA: TGTGCCAGCCAGGACGGCGGGAGGGCGGCGCAGTATTTT. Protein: CASQDGGRAAQYF.

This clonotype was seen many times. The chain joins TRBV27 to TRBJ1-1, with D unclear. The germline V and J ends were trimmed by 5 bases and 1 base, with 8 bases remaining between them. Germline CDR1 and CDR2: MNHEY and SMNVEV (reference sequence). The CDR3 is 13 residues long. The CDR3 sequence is CASSLDSNTEAFF. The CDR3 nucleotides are TGTGCCAGCAGTCTAGACTCGAACACTGAAGCTTTCTTT.

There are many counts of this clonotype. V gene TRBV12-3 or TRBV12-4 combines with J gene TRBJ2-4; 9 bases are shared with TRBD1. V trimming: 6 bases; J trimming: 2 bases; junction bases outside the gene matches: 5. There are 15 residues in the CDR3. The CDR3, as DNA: TGTGCCAGCAGGGGACAGGGAGTGACCAAAAACATTCAGTACTTC. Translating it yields CASRGQGVTKNIQYF.

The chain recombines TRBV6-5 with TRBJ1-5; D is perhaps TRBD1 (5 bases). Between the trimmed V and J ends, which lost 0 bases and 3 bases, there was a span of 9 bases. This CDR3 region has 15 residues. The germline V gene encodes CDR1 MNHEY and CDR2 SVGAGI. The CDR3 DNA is TGTGCCAGCAGTTACTCCGGGGCCTCCAATCAGCCCCAGCATTTT. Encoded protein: CASSYSGASNQPQHF.

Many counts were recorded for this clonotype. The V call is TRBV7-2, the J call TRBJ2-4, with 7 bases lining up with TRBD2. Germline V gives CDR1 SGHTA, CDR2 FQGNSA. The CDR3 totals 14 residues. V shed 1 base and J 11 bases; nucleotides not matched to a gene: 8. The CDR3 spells CASSLDSGRGVQYF. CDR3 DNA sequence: TGTGCCAGCAGCTTAGACTCCGGACGGGGGGTTCAGTACTTC.

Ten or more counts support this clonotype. The CDR3 region has the DNA TGTGCCAGCACAGGACAGTCAAACTACGAGCAGTACTTC. This codes for CASTGQSNYEQYF. V is TRBV2 and J is TRBJ2-7, with D possibly TRBD1 on 6 matching bases. From germline, CDR1 is SNHLY and CDR2 FYNNEI. The CDR3 runs 13 residues. V was clipped by 7 bases and J by 3 bases, with 13 bases between them.

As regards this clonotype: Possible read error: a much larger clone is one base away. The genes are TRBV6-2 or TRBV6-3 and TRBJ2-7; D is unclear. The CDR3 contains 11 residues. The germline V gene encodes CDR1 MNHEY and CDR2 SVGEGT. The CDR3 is CTSKRFYEQYF. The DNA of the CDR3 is TGTACCAGCAAGAGGTTCTACGAGCAGTACTTC.

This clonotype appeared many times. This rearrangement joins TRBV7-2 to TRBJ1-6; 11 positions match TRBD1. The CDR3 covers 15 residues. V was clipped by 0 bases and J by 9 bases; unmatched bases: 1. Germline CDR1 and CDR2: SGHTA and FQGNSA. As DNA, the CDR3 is TGTGCCAGCAGCTTAGCGGGGACAGGGGGTTCACCCCTCCACTTT. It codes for CASSLAGTGGSPLHF.

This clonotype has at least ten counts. CDR3 in amino acids: CASRSPLDGYNEQFF. The CDR3 nucleotides read TGTGCCAGCAGGTCACCTCTTGACGGGTACAATGAGCAGTTCTTC. The rearrangement uses TRBV28 and TRBJ2-1; D gene ambiguous. The V gene's germline CDR1 is MDHEN and CDR2 SYDVKM. Trimming removed 6 bases from V and 4 bases from J, with 16 bases in between. This CDR3 has 15 amino acids.

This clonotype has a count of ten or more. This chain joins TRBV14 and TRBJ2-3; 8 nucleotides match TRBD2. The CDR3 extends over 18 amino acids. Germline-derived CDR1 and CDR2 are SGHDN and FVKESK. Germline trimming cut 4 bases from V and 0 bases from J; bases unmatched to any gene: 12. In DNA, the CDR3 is TGTGCCAGCAGCCTGGGACGAAGAGCGGGAGAGAGCACAGATACGCAGTATTTT. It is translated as CASSLGRRAGESTDTQYF.

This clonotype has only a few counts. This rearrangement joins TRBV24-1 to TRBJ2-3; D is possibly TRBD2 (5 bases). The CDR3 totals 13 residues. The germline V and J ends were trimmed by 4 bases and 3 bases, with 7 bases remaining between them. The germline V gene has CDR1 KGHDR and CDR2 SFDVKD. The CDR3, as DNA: TGTGCCACCAGTGAGCCGGGGACAGATACGCAGTATTTT. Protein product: CATSEPGTDTQYF.

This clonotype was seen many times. The chain's CDR3 is CASSAQQGGGYNEQFF. The CDR3 DNA follows: TGTGCCAGCAGCGCCCAACAGGGTGGTGGGTACAATGAGCAGTTCTTC. This chain connects TRBV7-9 to TRBJ2-1, with D possibly matching TRBD1 (6 bases). V shed 5 bases and J shed 4 bases, with 18 bases lying between them. The CDR3 is 16 residues long. The germline gives CDR1 SEHNR, CDR2 FQNEAQ (reference sequence).

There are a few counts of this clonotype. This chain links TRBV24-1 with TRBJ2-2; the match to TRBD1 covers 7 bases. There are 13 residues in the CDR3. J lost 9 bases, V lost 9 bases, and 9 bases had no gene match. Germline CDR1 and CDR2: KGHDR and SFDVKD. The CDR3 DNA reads TGTGCCACCTCAACCAGACAGGGCCGGGAGCTGTTTTTT. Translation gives CATSTRQGRELFF.